This TCR beta chain was sequenced during a study of radiotherapy plus CTLA-4 blockade in lung cancer. Study context: Among all patients, 18% showed objective responses, while 30% to 35% had disease control. Overall study results and limits: Radiotherapy was combined with ipilimumab, and tumor-derived TCR clones then expanded in blood. In blood, early T cell clone dynamics reportedly predicted response best, together with interferon-beta.

TCRdb's copy holds only in-frame clones and misses some; the assay was immunoSEQ multiplex PCR. Among approximately 110,000 clones listed, roughly 86% were seen once. This CDR3 comprises 16 residues. Germline V gives CDR1 MNHNY, CDR2 SVGAGI (reference sequence). The V end was cut by 7 bases, the J end by 7 bases, with 23 bases between. Worth noting for this clone: Its cognate antigen is unknown.

The TCR was taken from a human donor with non-small cell lung cancer that progressed on radiotherapy plus ipilimumab. Some clones in this sample may be carry-over from other donors' samples. The rearrangement joins TRBV6-6 to TRBJ2-1, with D possibly matching TRBD1 (9 bases). This specimen consisted of peripheral blood, obtained from a patient treated with radiotherapy plus ipilimumab. The CDR3: CASTASGTGTRNEQFF. DNA for the CDR3: TGTGCCAGCACCGCCTCCGGGACAGGGACTAGAAATGAGCAGTTCTTC.